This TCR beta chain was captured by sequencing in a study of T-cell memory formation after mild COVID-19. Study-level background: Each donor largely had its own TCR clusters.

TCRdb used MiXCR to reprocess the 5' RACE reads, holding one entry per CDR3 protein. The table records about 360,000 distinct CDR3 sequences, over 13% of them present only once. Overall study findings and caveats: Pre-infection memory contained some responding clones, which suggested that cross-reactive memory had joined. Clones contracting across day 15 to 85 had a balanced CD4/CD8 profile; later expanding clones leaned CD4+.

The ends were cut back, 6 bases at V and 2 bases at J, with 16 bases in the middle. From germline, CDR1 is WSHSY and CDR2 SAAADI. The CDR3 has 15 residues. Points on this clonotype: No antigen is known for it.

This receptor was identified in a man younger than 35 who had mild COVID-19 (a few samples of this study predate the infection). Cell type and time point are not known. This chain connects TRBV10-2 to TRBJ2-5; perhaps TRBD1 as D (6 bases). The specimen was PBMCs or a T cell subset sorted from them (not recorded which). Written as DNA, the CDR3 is TGCGCCAGCAGGCAGGGGTCGGGAACGCAAGAGACCCAGTACTTC. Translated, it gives CASRQGSGTQETQYF.